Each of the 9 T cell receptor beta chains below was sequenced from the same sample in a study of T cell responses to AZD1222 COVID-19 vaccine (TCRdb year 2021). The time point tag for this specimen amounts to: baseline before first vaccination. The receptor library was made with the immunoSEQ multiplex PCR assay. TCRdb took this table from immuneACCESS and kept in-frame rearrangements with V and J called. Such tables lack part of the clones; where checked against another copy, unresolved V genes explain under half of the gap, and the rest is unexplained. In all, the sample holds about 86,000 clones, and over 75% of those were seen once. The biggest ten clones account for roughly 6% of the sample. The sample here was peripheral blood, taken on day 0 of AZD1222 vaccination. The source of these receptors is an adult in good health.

Here the CDR3 DNA reads TGTGCCAGCAGCATGGCGGGAGAGTCCTACAATGAGCAGTTCTTC. It specifies CASSMAGESYNEQFF. V and J are TRBV6-2 or TRBV6-3 and TRBJ2-1; 7 bases align to TRBD2. Unmatched junction bases numbered 6, after V lost 6 bases and J lost 1 base. CDR3 length: 15 residues. Germline V gene lookup returns CDR1 MNHEY and CDR2 SVGEGT.

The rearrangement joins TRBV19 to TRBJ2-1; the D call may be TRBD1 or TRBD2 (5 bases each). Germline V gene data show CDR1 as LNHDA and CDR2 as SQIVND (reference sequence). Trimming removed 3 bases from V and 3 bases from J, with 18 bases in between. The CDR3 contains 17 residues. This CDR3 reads CASSILSTEGFYNEQFF. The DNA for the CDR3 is TGTGCCAGTAGTATCCTTTCGACAGAGGGGTTCTACAATGAGCAGTTCTTC.

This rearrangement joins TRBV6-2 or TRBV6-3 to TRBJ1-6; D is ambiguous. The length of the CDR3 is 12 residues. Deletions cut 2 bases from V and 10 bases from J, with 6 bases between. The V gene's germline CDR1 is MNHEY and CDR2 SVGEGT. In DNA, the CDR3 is TGTGCCAGCAGTTACGGTTGGTCACCCCTCCACTTT. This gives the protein CASSYGWSPLHF.

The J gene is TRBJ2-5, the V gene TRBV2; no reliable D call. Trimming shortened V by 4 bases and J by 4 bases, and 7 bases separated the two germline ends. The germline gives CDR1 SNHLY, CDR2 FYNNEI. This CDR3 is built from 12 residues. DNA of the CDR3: TGTGCCAGCAGTGTAACTGGAGAGACCCAGTACTTC. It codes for CASSVTGETQYF.

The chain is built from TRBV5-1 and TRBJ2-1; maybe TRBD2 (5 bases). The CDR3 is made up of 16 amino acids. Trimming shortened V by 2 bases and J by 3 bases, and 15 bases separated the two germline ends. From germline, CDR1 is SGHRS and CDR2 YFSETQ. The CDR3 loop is CASSLVGIGFYNEQFF. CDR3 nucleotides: TGCGCCAGCAGCTTAGTCGGGATCGGGTTCTACAATGAGCAGTTCTTC.

CDR3 nucleotides: TGTGCCAGCAGCCTCTATTCGAACACTGAAGCTTTCTTT. Amino acids: CASSLYSNTEAFF. The J gene is TRBJ1-1, the V gene TRBV6-5; no reliable D call. Trimming shortened V by 6 bases and J by 1 base, and 9 bases separated the two germline ends. The CDR3 covers 13 residues. Germline V gives CDR1 MNHEY, CDR2 SVGAGI.

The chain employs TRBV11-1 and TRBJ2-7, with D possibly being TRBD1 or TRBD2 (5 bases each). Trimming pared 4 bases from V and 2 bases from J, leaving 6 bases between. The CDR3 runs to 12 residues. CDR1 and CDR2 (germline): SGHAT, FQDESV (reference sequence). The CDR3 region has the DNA TGTGCCAGCAGCTGGGGACCCTACGAGCAGTACTTC. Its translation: CASSWGPYEQYF.

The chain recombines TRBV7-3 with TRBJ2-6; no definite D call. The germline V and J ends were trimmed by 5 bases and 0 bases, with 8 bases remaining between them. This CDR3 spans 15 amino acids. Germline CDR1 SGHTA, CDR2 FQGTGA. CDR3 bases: TGTGCCAGCAGCCCCGGGTCCTCTGGGGCCAACGTCCTGACTTTC. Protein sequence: CASSPGSSGANVLTF.

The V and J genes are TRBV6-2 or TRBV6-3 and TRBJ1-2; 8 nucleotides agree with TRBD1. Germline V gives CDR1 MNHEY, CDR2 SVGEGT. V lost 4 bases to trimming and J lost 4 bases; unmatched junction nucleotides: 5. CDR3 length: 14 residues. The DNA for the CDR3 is TGTGCCAGCAGTTCGGACAGGGTGGGCTATGGCTACACCTTC. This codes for CASSSDRVGYGYTF.